The source of this T cell receptor beta chain is a study of blood T cell repertoires in COVID-19. Overall study context: Samples of COVID-19 (acute and convalescent) were obtained from the United States, Italy and Spain.

The repertoire was sequenced with immunoSEQ multiplex PCR; TCRdb's copy has only in-frame clones and lacks some. Of 290,000 or so clones listed, 90% to 95% are singletons. The sample consisted of peripheral blood. This receptor was identified in a woman in her thirties with COVID-19, enrolled during active disease.

CDR3: CASSLTENTEAFF. The CDR3 nucleotides are TGCGCCAGCAGCTTAACAGAGAACACTGAAGCTTTCTTT. This chain links TRBV5-1 with TRBJ1-1, with D uncertain. Trimming pared 2 bases from V and 1 base from J, leaving 6 bases between. Germline V CDR1 and CDR2: SGHRS, YFSETQ. The CDR3 covers 13 residues.